One and the same sample provided the 14 T cell receptor beta chains below, sequenced in a study of tumor-infiltrating lymphocytes in primary liver carcinoma (TCRdb year 2017). Total RNA and DNA were co-extracted from approximately 20-30 mg of bulk tissue with the AllPrep DNA/RNA mini kit, without cell sorting. Sequencing was performed on an Illumina HiSeq 2500. Starting from approximately 500 ng total RNA, TCRbeta-specific cDNA was produced by reverse transcription with a constant-region primer and ProtoScript II reverse transcriptase. The TCRbeta libraries were prepared through three rounds of nested multiplex PCR following a slightly modified ARM-PCR procedure. Each of the first two PCR rounds ran for around 11 cycles and used multiplex TRBV1-TRBV30 forward primers together with a Cbeta reverse primer. TCRdb handled the public reads itself, with Q25 trimming in fastp and clone calling in MiXCR, and kept productive beta chains. All rows with the same CDR3 protein become a single entry with the most common DNA and genes. This sample holds 45,000 or so distinct CDR3 sequences; around 70% were observed only once. In total, the top ten clones hold 19% of the sample.

The sequencing sample was made of liver tumor tissue from sampling region 2. What the cell subset or site label conveys for this sample: tumor region T2, inferior pole. Receptors originate from a man between 35 and 55 years old with primary liver carcinoma and hepatitis B virus infection.

The chain links TRBV18 to TRBJ2-7; 10 bases are shared with TRBD2. Looked up from germline, CDR1 is KGHSH and CDR2 is LQKENI. V shed 2 bases and J 6 bases; nucleotides not matched to a gene: 10. The CDR3 has 16 amino acids. Here the CDR3 DNA reads TGTGCCAGCTCACCAGTCACTAGCGGGGAGGCTCGCGAGCAGTACTTC. Translation: CASSPVTSGEAREQYF.

Comments on this clonotype: This likely comes from a read error, as the CDR3 has no conserved phenylalanine or tryptophan at its end. This chain connects TRBV29-1 to TRBJ2-1, with D tentatively TRBD2 (5 bases). CDR1 and CDR2 from the germline V gene are SQVTM and ANQGSEA. CDR3 length equals 13 residues. With 7 bases removed from V and 9 bases from J, the gap between germline ends came to 19 bases. CDR3 amino acids: CSAIWAQSGEQFV. For the CDR3, the DNA is TGCAGCGCTATCTGGGCCCAGAGCGGTGAGCAGTTCGTC.

For this clonotype: Since the CDR3 does not end with the conserved phenylalanine or tryptophan, this likely comes from a read error. The J gene is TRBJ1-1, the V gene TRBV7-9; D gene unclear. This CDR3 is 13 amino acids long. Germline V gene lookup returns CDR1 SEHNR and CDR2 FQNEAQ (reference sequence). CDR3 protein: CASSLSANIEAFL. The CDR3 nucleotides read TGTGCCAGCAGCTTATCCGCGAACATTGAAGCTTTCCTT.

As regards this clonotype: The junction departs from germline at one end; a sequencing error may be responsible. The J gene is TRBJ2-2, the V gene TRBV2, with D possibly matching TRBD2 (5 bases). Germline-derived CDR1 and CDR2 are SNHLY and FYNNEI. The CDR3 consists of 13 residues. The CDR3 reads CASKGASFGEPFF. DNA of the CDR3: TGTGCCAGCAAGGGAGCCTCCTTCGGGGAGCCGTTTTTT. Variable domain in full (rest from reference TRBV2 and TRBJ2-2): EPEVTQTPSHQVTQMGQEVILRCVPISNHLYFYWYRQILGQKVEFLVSFYNNEISEKSEIFDDQFSVERPDGSNFTLKIRSTKLEDSAMYFCASKGASFGEPFFGEGSRLTVL.

To note about this clonotype: This CDR3 is missing its conserved last phenylalanine or tryptophan, likely due to a read error. This chain links TRBV6-5 with TRBJ2-7, with 8 bases lining up with TRBD2. Germline CDR1 reads MNHEY; CDR2 reads SVGAGI. There are 14 residues in the CDR3. V trimming: 5 bases; J trimming: 9 bases; junction bases outside the gene matches: 12. The CDR3 sequence: CASSQGLGLNVQYL. The CDR3 DNA reads TGTGCCAGCAGTCAGGGACTAGGATTGAACGTGCAGTACCTC.

Details on this clonotype: One end of the junction fails to match germline, which may point to a read error. The chain uses TRBV28 and TRBJ2-1, with TRBD2 matching 9 bases. The CDR3 length is 16 residues. CDR1 is MDHEN, CDR2 SYDVKM, per germline. The CDR3 spells CTSRSEAGGPYNEQFF. As DNA, the CDR3 is TGTACCAGCAGATCTGAGGCGGGAGGGCCTTACAATGAGCAGTTCTTC. Together with reference TRBV28 and TRBJ2-1, the CDR3 gives the full variable domain: DVKVTQSSRYLVKRTGEKVFLECVQDMDHENMFWYRQDPGLGLRLIYFSYDVKMKEKGDIPEGYSVSREKKERFSLILESASTNQTSMYLCTSRSEAGGPYNEQFFGPGTRLTVL.

The gene calls are TRBV6-6 and TRBJ2-7; 7 bases line up with TRBD1. This CDR3 spans 15 amino acids. Germline V gives CDR1 MNHNY, CDR2 SVGAGI (reference sequence). Trimming removed 5 bases from V and 7 bases from J; junction bases left unmatched: 14. CDR3 sequence: CASSPRQGVFYEQYF. The DNA for the CDR3 is TGTGCCAGCAGTCCGCGACAGGGAGTGTTCTATGAGCAGTACTTC.

This clonotype appeared a few times. This likely comes from a read error, as the CDR3 has no conserved phenylalanine or tryptophan at its end. The chain uses TRBV12-3 or TRBV12-4 and TRBJ1-3; D remains ambiguous. This CDR3 has 16 residues. In DNA, the CDR3 is TGTGCCAGCAGTTTAGGACAACTTCTCTCTGGAAGCACCATATATCTT. The encoded protein is CASSLGQLLSGSTIYL.

The table lists this clonotype with many counts. The genes are TRBV28 and TRBJ1-4, with 10 bases lining up with TRBD1. The germline V gene has CDR1 MDHEN and CDR2 SYDVKM. The CDR3 contains 14 residues. The V segment lost 6 bases and the J segment 8 bases; nucleotides outside the gene matches: 6. The CDR3 sequence: CASRPTGGREKLFF. The CDR3, as DNA: TGTGCCAGCAGGCCGACAGGGGGCCGAGAAAAACTGTTTTTT.

As for this clonotype: The junction and the germline gene differ at one end; a read error may be behind it. The V call is TRBV14, the J call TRBJ2-6; unclear D gene. From germline, CDR1 is SGHDN and CDR2 FVKESK. The CDR3 runs to 16 residues. The CDR3 here is CASSSTQTWHASVLTF. CDR3 sequence (DNA): TGTGCCAGCAGCTCCACCCAGACGTGGCACGCCAGCGTCCTGACTTTC.

On this clonotype itself: Here the CDR3 omits its conserved ending phenylalanine or tryptophan, so a read error is the likely source. It is unclear where the CDR3 begins or ends on the DNA, so no DNA is shown, and the CDR3 is as TCRdb lists it. CDR3 residues: CASSYATGSDEEFL. The chain employs TRBV6-2 or TRBV6-3 and TRBJ2-1; no check of the table's D call, TRBD1, against the DNA was made. Per the germline V gene, CDR1 is MNHEY and CDR2 is SVGEGT. The CDR3 numbers 14 amino acids, ends counted.

This clonotype has ten or more counts. The chain joins TRBV7-9 to TRBJ1-4; the D gene is possibly TRBD1 (5 bases). V was pared by 8 bases and J by 0 bases, with 19 bases between. The germline CDR1 and CDR2 sequences are SEHNR and FQNEAQ (reference sequence). The CDR3 runs 17 residues. The CDR3 spells CASGLWDGTPTNEKLFF. The CDR3 nucleotides read TGTGCCAGCGGACTGTGGGACGGGACCCCAACTAATGAAAAACTGTTTTTT.

This clonotype showed up just once. The V and J genes are TRBV29-1 and TRBJ2-5; no reliable D call. CDR1 and CDR2 from the germline V gene are SQVTM and ANQGSEA. The CDR3 runs to 12 residues. CDR3 coding DNA: TGCATCATTGGAGTGCAGCAAGAGACCCAGTACTTC. Its translation: CIIGVQQETQYF.

As regards this clonotype: Likely a read error: the CDR3 ends without its conserved phenylalanine or tryptophan. V is TRBV5-1 and J is TRBJ2-3; possible D gene TRBD2, 6 bases. The CDR3 extends over 13 amino acids. Germline CDR1 is SGHRS and CDR2 is YFSETQ. The CDR3 is CAGSLDAGDTQYL. CDR3 sequence (DNA): TGCGCCGGCAGCTTGGACGCGGGGGATACGCAGTATTTG.